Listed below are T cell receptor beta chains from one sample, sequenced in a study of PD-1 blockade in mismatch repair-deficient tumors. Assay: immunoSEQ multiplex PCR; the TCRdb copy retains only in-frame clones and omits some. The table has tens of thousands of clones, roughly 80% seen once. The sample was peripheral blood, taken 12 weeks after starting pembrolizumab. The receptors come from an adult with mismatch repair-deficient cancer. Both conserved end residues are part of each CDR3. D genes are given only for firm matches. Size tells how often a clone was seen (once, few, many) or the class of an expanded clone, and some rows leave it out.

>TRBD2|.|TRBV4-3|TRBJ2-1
TGCGCCAGCAGCCGGAAACTAGCGGGAGGGTACAATGAGCAGTTCTTC
CASSRKLAGGYNEQFF
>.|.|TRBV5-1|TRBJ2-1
TGCGCCAGCGGATCACAGGGCGCGGGGTATGAGCAGTTCTTC
CASGSQGAGYEQFF
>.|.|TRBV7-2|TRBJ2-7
TGTGCCATCGTACCCGCGGGACTCGGAGGGAGGGAGCAGTACTTC
CAIVPAGLGGREQYF
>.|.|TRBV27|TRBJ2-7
TGTGCCAGCAGTTTGTCGTGGGGAGGCGAGCAGTACTTC
CASSLSWGGEQYF
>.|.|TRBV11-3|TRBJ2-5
TGTGCCAGCAGCTTAGATGGAACCCAGTACTTC
CASSLDGTQYF
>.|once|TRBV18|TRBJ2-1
TGTGCCAGCTCGCCGTCCGTCGGGACCTATGAGCAGTTCTTC
CASSPSVGTYEQFF
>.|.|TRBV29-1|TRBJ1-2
TGCAGCGTTGTATATGACGGGGACTATGGCTACACCTTC
CSVVYDGDYGYTF
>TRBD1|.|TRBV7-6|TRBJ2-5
TGTGCCAGCAGCCCTCGACAGGGGAGCGTCCAAGAGACCCAGTACTTC
CASSPRQGSVQETQYF
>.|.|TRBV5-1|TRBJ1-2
TGCGCCAGCGAGGGGGGCTATGGCTACACCTTC
CASEGGYGYTF
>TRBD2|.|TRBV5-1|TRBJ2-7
TGCGCCAGCAGCCCGGGGCCGTGGGCTAGCGGGAGTAATCCTTACGAGCAGTACTTC
CASSPGPWASGSNPYEQYF
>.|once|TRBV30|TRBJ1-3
TGTGCCTGGAGTGTCGGCGGGGAGTCTGGAAACACCATATATTTT
CAWSVGGESGNTIYF
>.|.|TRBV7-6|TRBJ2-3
TGTGCCAGCAGCTTACCTAGCACAGATACGCAGTATTTT
CASSLPSTDTQYF
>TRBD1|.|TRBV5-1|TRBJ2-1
TGCGCCAGCAGCTTGGTTACGGGGACAGGGGACAATGAGCAGTTCTTC
CASSLVTGTGDNEQFF
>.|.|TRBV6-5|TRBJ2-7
TGTGCCAGCAGTTACCCTGGGGGATACGAGCAGTACTTC
CASSYPGGYEQYF
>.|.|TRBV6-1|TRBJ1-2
TGTGCCAGCGGTGGCGACTATGGCTACACCTTC
CASGGDYGYTF
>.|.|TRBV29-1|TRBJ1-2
TGCAGCGTAGGAGCCCACTATGGCTACACCTTC
CSVGAHYGYTF
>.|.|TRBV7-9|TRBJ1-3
TGTGCCAGCAGCCCTGGCAGGGCCTCTGGAAACACCATATATTTT
CASSPGRASGNTIYF
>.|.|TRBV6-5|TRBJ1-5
TGTGCCAGCAGTTACGGCAGGGATAAACAGCCCCAGCATTTT
CASSYGRDKQPQHF
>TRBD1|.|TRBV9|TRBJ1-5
TGTGCCAGCAGCGTATCGACAGGGTCTGACCAGCCCCAGCATTTT
CASSVSTGSDQPQHF
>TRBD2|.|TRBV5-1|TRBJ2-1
TGCGCCAGGGCGGGAGGAGGCAATGAGCAGTTCTTC
CARAGGGNEQFF
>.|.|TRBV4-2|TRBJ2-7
TGTGCCAGCAGCCCGACTAGTACAGGAACCTACGAGCAGTACTTC
CASSPTSTGTYEQYF
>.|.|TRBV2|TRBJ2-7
TGTGCCAGCAGCGGGGTCGAGCAGTACTTC
CASSGVEQYF
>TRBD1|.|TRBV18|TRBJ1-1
TGTGCCAGCTCACAGCCCGGACAGGGCAGCACTGAAGCTTTCTTT
CASSQPGQGSTEAFF
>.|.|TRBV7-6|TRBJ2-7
TGTGCCAGCAGCTTAGGGGCGACGTCCTACGAGCAGTACTTC
CASSLGATSYEQYF
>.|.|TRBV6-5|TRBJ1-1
TGTGCCAGCAGTCCCACGTATGGGGGTAACACTGAAGCTTTCTTT
CASSPTYGGNTEAFF
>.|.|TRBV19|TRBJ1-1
TGTGCCAGTCGAGCCCCCGGGACGGTGAACACTGAAGCTTTCTTT
CASRAPGTVNTEAFF
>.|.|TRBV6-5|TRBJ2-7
TGTGCCAGCAGGGGGGGTCCCCACGAGCAGTACTTC
CASRGGPHEQYF
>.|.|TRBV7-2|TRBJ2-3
TGTGCCAGCAGCTTAGCGTTTTCCGATACGCAGTATTTT
CASSLAFSDTQYF
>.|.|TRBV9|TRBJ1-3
TGTGCCAGCAGCGAGTACAGTACTGGAAACACCATATATTTT
CASSEYSTGNTIYF
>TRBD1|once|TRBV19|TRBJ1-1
TGTGCCAGTAGTATCCACAGGGGGAACACTGAAGCTTTCTTT
CASSIHRGNTEAFF
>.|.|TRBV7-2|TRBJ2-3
TGTGCCAGCAGCTTAAGCACAGATACGCAGTATTTT
CASSLSTDTQYF
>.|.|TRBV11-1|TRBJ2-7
TGTGCCAGCAGCTTAGGATCTGGGGTTGTCCACGAGCAGTACTTC
CASSLGSGVVHEQYF
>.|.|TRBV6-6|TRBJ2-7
TGTGCCAGCAGTTACTTGGCCTACGAGCAGTACTTC
CASSYLAYEQYF
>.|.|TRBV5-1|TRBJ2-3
TGCGCCAGCAGCTTGGTCCGCCCCGGCACAGATACGCAGTATTTT
CASSLVRPGTDTQYF
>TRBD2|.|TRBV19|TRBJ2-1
TGTGCCAGTAGTATACCCGGGACTAGCGGGAGTAATGAGCAGTTCTTC
CASSIPGTSGSNEQFF